This T cell receptor beta chain originates from a study of T cells in Graves' hyperthyroidism and ophthalmopathy. Findings and caveats of the study: Most clonotypes expanded in thyroid above 0.001 were likewise present in blood.

This clonotype appeared many times. No antigen is known for it. Each 10 ml fresh peripheral blood draw supplied the PBMCs. The trim removed 6 bases at V and 0 bases at J, leaving 9 bases unmatched. The CDR3 is 17 amino acids. Germline V lookup: CDR1 MNHNS, CDR2 SASEGT. RNA transcripts yielded amplified TCR beta CDR3 regions. RT-PCR in the first round (using the HTBI primer set) targeted the TCR CDR3. One entry per CDR3 protein results from TCRdb running MiXCR on the multiplex PCR reads. This table has under 450,000 distinct CDR3 sequences, more than 15% appearing once. J is TRBJ1-5 and V is TRBV6-1; 9 nucleotides agree with TRBD1. This TCR was sampled from a woman aged 18-29 years with Graves' hyperthyroidism. The specimen was blood. Here the CDR3 reads CASSPDRGDYSNQPQHF. As DNA, the CDR3 is TGTGCCAGCAGCCCGGACAGGGGCGACTATAGCAATCAGCCCCAGCATTTT.